Following are 22 T cell receptor beta chains from one sample sequenced in a study of cytomegalovirus exposure and HLA in healthy donors. PCR involved 60 Vbeta and 13 Jbeta primers. Assay used: immunoSEQ multiplex PCR; TCRdb lists only in-frame clones, some missing. Among around 120,000 clones listed, 81% were seen once. Sequenced: PBMCs. The receptor source for this set is a woman in her thirties in good health and CMV-seronegative.

V and J are TRBV28 and TRBJ2-7; 7 bases line up with TRBD1. The V segment lost 8 bases and the J segment 4 bases; nucleotides outside the gene matches: 11. Germline lookup yields CDR1 MDHEN and CDR2 SYDVKM. The CDR3 sequence is 14 residues long. The CDR3 region is CASVTGTVHYEQYF. DNA for the CDR3: TGTGCCAGCGTGACCGGGACAGTCCATTACGAGCAGTACTTC.

CDR3 coding DNA: TGTGCCAGTAGGGAGTGGGGCACAGGGGCGGGCGGGGAGCTGTTTTTT. It is translated as CASREWGTGAGGELFF. V gene TRBV19 combines with J gene TRBJ2-2, with 7 positions matching TRBD1. The germline V gene has CDR1 LNHDA and CDR2 SQIVND (reference sequence). Trimming took 6 bases from V and 7 from J; bases not matched to a gene: 14. This CDR3 comprises 16 residues.

The chain links TRBV27 to TRBJ2-1; 7 bases agree with TRBD2. Germline values: CDR1 MNHEY, CDR2 SMNVEV (reference sequence). The CDR3 runs 15 residues. V gave up 3 bases and J gave up 8 bases; unmatched junction bases: 10. For the CDR3, the DNA is TGTGCCAGCAGTTTCTCACTAGCGAGCATCGATGAGCAGTTCTTC. It encodes CASSFSLASIDEQFF.

The chain is built from TRBV30 and TRBJ2-5; weak D call: TRBD1 (6 bases). The J call may be wrong; the DNA end is better matched by TRBJ2-7. The CDR3 spans 12 residues. Germline V gives CDR1 GTSNPN, CDR2 SVGIG (reference sequence). In DNA form, the CDR3 reads TGTGCCTGGAGTGTAGGGGGCTACGAGCAGTACTTC. Its protein is CAWSVGGYEQYF.

V is TRBV29-1 and J is TRBJ1-4; the D is unclear. Germline CDR1 SQVTM, CDR2 ANQGSEA. The CDR3 runs to 11 residues. The ends were cut back, 7 bases at V and 8 bases at J, with 11 bases in the middle. DNA for the CDR3: TGCAGCGGCCGCCTAAAGGAAAAACTGTTTTTT. It translates to CSGRLKEKLFF. Using reference TRBV29-1 and TRBJ1-4 for the parts outside the CDR3, the full variable domain is SAVISQKPSRDICQRGTSLTIQCQVDSQVTMMFWYRQQPGQSLTLIATANQGSEATYESGFVIDKFPISRPNLTFSTLTVSNMSPEDSSIYLCSGRLKEKLFFGSGTQLSVL.

The chain recombines TRBV7-2 with TRBJ1-4, with 8 bases fitting TRBD1. The V and J ends lost 0 bases and 8 bases, in that order; junction bases with no gene match: 8. Per the germline V gene, CDR1 is SGHTA and CDR2 is FQGNSA. This CDR3 has 16 amino acids. The CDR3 DNA follows: TGTGCCAGCAGCTTAGCGCAGGGGGCTTTCGGAGAAAAACTGTTTTTT. Residues: CASSLAQGAFGEKLFF.

The chain is built from TRBV7-6 and TRBJ2-3; 12 bases align to TRBD2. Trimming took 5 bases from V and 0 from J; bases not matched to a gene: 12. This CDR3 region has 19 residues. Germline CDR1 reads SGHVS; CDR2 reads FNYEAQ. CDR3 in amino acids: CASSRTSGDTFTSTDTQYF. Written as DNA, the CDR3 is TGTGCCAGCAGCAGGACTAGCGGGGATACATTCACTAGCACAGATACGCAGTATTTT.

The rearrangement links TRBV4-3 to TRBJ2-3; D unclear. The CDR3 consists of 15 residues. V gave up 2 bases and J gave up 0 bases, with 9 bases separating them. Per germline, CDR1 LGHNA and CDR2 YSLEER. The CDR3 loop reads CASSQITASTDTQYF. The CDR3 nucleotides read TGCGCCAGCAGCCAAATAACAGCTAGCACAGATACGCAGTATTTT.

The gene calls are TRBV2 and TRBJ2-1, with 13 bases aligning to TRBD2. The V and J ends lost 4 bases and 9 bases, in that order; junction bases with no gene match: 6. The CDR3 sequence is 15 residues long. Germline assignment: CDR1 SNHLY and CDR2 FYNNEI. This CDR3 reads CASSGGLAGIPEQFF. The CDR3 DNA reads as TGTGCCAGCAGTGGGGGACTAGCGGGAATCCCTGAGCAGTTCTTC. The whole variable domain, filled in from reference TRBV2 and TRBJ2-1, reads EPEVTQTPSHQVTQMGQEVILRCVPISNHLYFYWYRQILGQKVEFLVSFYNNEISEKSEIFDDQFSVERPDGSNFTLKIRSTKLEDSAMYFCASSGGLAGIPEQFFGPGTRLTVL.

The V and J genes are TRBV27 and TRBJ2-7; 11 bases are shared with TRBD2. The CDR3 loop spans 14 amino acids. Losses at the gene ends were 6 bases for V and 3 bases for J; bases not matched to a gene: 4. Germline-derived CDR1 and CDR2 are MNHEY and SMNVEV (reference sequence). The CDR3, as DNA: TGTGCCAGCAGCCTCGGGACTAGCGGCTACGAGCAGTACTTC. It translates to CASSLGTSGYEQYF.

The chain employs TRBV5-1 and TRBJ2-3; TRBD2 matches at 11 bases. Trimming cost V 6 bases and J 2 bases; bases outside gene matches: 11. The CDR3 covers 17 residues. Germline CDR1 is SGHRS and CDR2 is YFSETQ. CDR3 DNA: TGCGCCAGCACCGAGACCGGGACTAGCGGAAACACAGATACGCAGTATTTT. Amino acids: CASTETGTSGNTDTQYF.

The V gene is TRBV11-1, the J gene TRBJ2-3; D unresolved. CDR1 is SGHAT, CDR2 FQDESV, per germline (reference sequence). The CDR3 sequence is 13 residues long. Trimming cost V 3 bases and J 7 bases, with 11 bases left between them. The chain's CDR3 is CASSFQSTYTQYF. For the CDR3, the DNA is TGTGCCAGCAGCTTCCAGTCCACGTATACGCAGTATTTT.

The chain links TRBV19 to TRBJ1-4; a weak D match, TRBD1 (6 bases). This CDR3 is 15 amino acids long. From germline, CDR1 is LNHDA and CDR2 SQIVND (reference sequence). V lost 6 bases to trimming and J lost 4 bases, with 15 bases between them. CDR3 amino acids: CASRKTGSGNEKLFF. DNA for the CDR3: TGTGCCAGTAGAAAGACAGGATCCGGTAATGAAAAACTGTTTTTT.

The V call is TRBV29-1, the J call TRBJ1-1; D not resolved. The CDR3 is 13 residues long. V dropped 4 bases and J dropped 4 bases, with 13 bases sitting between them. CDR1 SQVTM and CDR2 ANQGSEA come from the germline V gene. The DNA for the CDR3 is TGCAGCGTTGTTGCACTTTCGGGCACTGAAGCTTTCTTT. Its protein product is CSVVALSGTEAFF. The full variable domain, its missing parts supplied by reference TRBV29-1 and TRBJ1-1, is SAVISQKPSRDICQRGTSLTIQCQVDSQVTMMFWYRQQPGQSLTLIATANQGSEATYESGFVIDKFPISRPNLTFSTLTVSNMSPEDSSIYLCSVVALSGTEAFFGQGTRLTVV.

This clone was detected once. The V call is TRBV5-4, the J call TRBJ1-1, with D unresolved. Germline lookup yields CDR1 SGHNT and CDR2 YYREEE (reference sequence). CDR3 length equals 14 residues. Trimming pared 4 bases from V and 2 bases from J, leaving 12 bases between. The CDR3 region is CASSREGSNTEAFF. For the CDR3, the DNA is TGTGCCAGCAGCCGGGAGGGCTCTAACACTGAAGCTTTCTTT.

As for this clone: One end of the junction fails to match germline, which may point to a read error. The chain combines TRBV7-9 with TRBJ2-7; weak D call: TRBD2 (6 bases). Per germline, CDR1 SEHNR and CDR2 FQNEAQ (reference sequence). This CDR3 is 13 amino acids long. The CDR3 spells CSSSWGEGSEQYF. The CDR3 DNA follows: TGTTCCAGCTCCTGGGGGGAAGGAAGCGAGCAGTACTTC.

The genes are TRBV5-1 and TRBJ1-3; 7 nucleotides line up with TRBD1. In germline, CDR1 is SGHRS, CDR2 YFSETQ. The junction had 8 bases not matched to a gene; V was cut back by 4 bases and J by 4 bases. The CDR3 spans 15 residues. CDR3 region: CASSRTGTEGNTIYF. The CDR3 DNA reads as TGCGCCAGCAGCCGGACCGGGACAGAGGGAAACACCATATATTTT.

This clone was detected a few times. CDR3 loop: CASSQELASGTTDTQYF. The CDR3 coding sequence is TGTGCCAGCAGCCAAGAATTGGCTAGCGGGACCACAGATACGCAGTATTTT. This chain joins TRBV4-2 and TRBJ2-3; 9 bases match TRBD2. Germline V gene sequence: CDR1 LGHNA, CDR2 YNFKEQ. Germline trimming cut 0 bases from V and 2 bases from J; bases unmatched to any gene: 6. The CDR3 contains 17 residues.

The chain recombines TRBV19 with TRBJ2-7, with TRBD2 matching 14 bases. Germline CDR1 LNHDA, CDR2 SQIVND (reference sequence). This CDR3 has 14 residues. Trimming removed 7 bases from V and 3 bases from J; junction bases left unmatched: 2. In DNA form, the CDR3 reads TGTGCCAGTACAGGGACTAGCGGGAGCTACGAGCAGTACTTC. It translates to CASTGTSGSYEQYF. The variable domain in full, completed from reference TRBV19 and TRBJ2-7, reads DGGITQSPKYLFRKEGQNVTLSCEQNLNHDAMYWYRQDPGQGLRLIYYSQIVNDFQKGDIAEGYSVSREKKESFPLTVTSAQKNPTAFYLCASTGTSGSYEQYFGPGTRLTVT.

This clone was counted a single time. The chain combines TRBV4-2 with TRBJ1-1; TRBD1 aligns across 8 bases. The CDR3 length is 17 residues. Per germline, CDR1 LGHNA and CDR2 YNFKEQ. J was trimmed by 1 base and V by 1 base; bases with no gene match: 8. CDR3 nucleotide sequence: TGTGCCAGCAGCCAAGTAGCGCAGGGGGCTAGGAACACTGAAGCTTTCTTT. As protein: CASSQVAQGARNTEAFF.

The gene calls are TRBV10-3 and TRBJ2-7; 9 bases match TRBD1. V was pared by 10 bases and J by 3 bases, with 7 bases of the junction left unmatched. The CDR3 spans 13 residues. The germline CDR1 and CDR2 sequences are ENHRY and SYGVKD. The CDR3 reads CATGPDRGYEQYF. The DNA for the CDR3 is TGTGCCACAGGCCCGGACAGGGGCTACGAGCAGTACTTC.

This clone has more than one count but fewer than ten. The rearrangement links TRBV6-1 to TRBJ1-1, with TRBD1 as a possible D gene (5 bases). The ends were cut back, 2 bases at V and 4 bases at J, with 14 bases in the middle. The CDR3 sequence is 15 residues long. Germline CDR1 MNHNS, CDR2 SASEGT. CDR3 sequence: CASSELGGGSTEAFF. CDR3 bases: TGTGCCAGCAGTGAATTAGGTGGGGGGTCCACTGAAGCTTTCTTT.